This TCR beta chain came from a study of shared clonotypes between healthy human individuals. The wider study: CD4 naive and CD4 memory each took three plates per donor, while CD8 naive took two and CD8 memory one.

In regard to this clone: Its antigen is not identified.

Study-wide results and caveats: Across subsets, estimated richness was generally greater for naive than for memory populations.

TCRdb's copy holds only in-frame clones and misses some; the assay was immunoSEQ multiplex PCR. This table holds more than 2 million clones, 95% found once. The sample consisted of naive CD4+ T cells sorted from blood. Subset of the sample: CD45RA+ positively selected. The receptor's source is a man aged 18-30 years in good health.

CDR3 loop: CASAGGTKNNEQFF. CDR3 sequence (DNA): TGTGCCAGCGCAGGGGGAACGAAGAACAATGAGCAGTTCTTC. This rearrangement joins TRBV7-6 to TRBJ2-1, with TRBD1 matching over 7 bases. Germline CDR1 SGHVS, CDR2 FNYEAQ. The CDR3 extends over 14 amino acids. V lost 8 bases to trimming and J lost 5 bases; unmatched junction nucleotides: 9.